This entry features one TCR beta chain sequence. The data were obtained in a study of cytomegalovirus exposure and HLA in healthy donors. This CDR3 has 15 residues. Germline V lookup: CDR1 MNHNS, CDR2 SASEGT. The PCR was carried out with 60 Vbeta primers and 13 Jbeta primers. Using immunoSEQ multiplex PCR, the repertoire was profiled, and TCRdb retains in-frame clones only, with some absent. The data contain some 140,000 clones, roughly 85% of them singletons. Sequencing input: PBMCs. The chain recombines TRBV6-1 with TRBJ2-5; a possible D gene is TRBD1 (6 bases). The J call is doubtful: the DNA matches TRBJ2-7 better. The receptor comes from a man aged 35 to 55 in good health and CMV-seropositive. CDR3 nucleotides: TGTGCCAGCCGCCTTGTCGGGCAGGGGTCCTACGAGCAGTACTTC. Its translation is CASRLVGQGSYEQYF.